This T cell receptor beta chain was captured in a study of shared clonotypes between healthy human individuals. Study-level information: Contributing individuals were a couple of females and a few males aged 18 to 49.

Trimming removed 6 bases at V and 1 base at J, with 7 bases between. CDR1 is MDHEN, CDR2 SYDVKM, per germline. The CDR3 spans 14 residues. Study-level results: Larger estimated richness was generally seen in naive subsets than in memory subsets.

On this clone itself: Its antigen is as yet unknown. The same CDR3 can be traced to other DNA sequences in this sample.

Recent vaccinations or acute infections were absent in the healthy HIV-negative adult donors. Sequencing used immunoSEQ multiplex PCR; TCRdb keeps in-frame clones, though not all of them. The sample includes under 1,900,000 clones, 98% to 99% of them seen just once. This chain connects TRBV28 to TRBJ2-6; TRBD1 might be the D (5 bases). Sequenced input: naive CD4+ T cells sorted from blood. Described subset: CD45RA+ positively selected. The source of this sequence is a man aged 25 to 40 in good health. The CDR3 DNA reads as TGTGCCAGCAGGGACACATCTGGGGCCAACGTCCTGACTTTC. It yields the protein CASRDTSGANVLTF.